This record concerns one TCR beta chain sequence. Germline CDR1 LNHDA, CDR2 SQIVND (reference sequence). The V end lost 7 bases, the J end lost 2 bases, and 24 bases lay between the germline ends. There are 18 residues in the CDR3. The data were taken from a study of blood T cell repertoires in COVID-19. Sequenced by immunoSEQ multiplex PCR; TCRdb stores in-frame clones only, minus some. The sample yields 350,000 to 400,000 clones, 90% to 95% seen once. Sequences were obtained from PBMCs or T cells enriched from blood (not recorded which). V gene TRBV19 combines with J gene TRBJ1-5; D possibly corresponds to TRBD1 (5 bases). This clonotype originated in a woman in her thirties or forties who had been exposed to COVID-19. Written as DNA, the CDR3 is TGTGCCAGTACCGACTCCATATCAGCGGGGCCGGGCAATCAGCCCCAGCATTTT. It translates to CASTDSISAGPGNQPQHF.